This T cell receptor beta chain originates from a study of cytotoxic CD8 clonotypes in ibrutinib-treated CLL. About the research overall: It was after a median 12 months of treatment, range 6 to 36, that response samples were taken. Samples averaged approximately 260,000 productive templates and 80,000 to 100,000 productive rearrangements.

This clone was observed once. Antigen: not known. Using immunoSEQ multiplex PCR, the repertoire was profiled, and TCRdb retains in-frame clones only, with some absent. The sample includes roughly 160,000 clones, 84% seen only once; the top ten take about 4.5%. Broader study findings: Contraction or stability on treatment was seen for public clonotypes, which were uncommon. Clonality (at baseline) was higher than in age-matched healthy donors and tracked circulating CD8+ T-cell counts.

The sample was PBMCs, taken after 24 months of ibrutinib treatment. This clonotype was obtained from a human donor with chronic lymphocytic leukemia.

The CDR3 DNA sequence: TGTGCCAGCAGCACTAGCGGGAGTGGGAGTGAGCAGTTCTTC. Its translation is CASSTSGSGSEQFF. The gene calls are TRBV7-2 and TRBJ2-1, with 11 bases matching TRBD2. Trimming at V came to 5 bases and at J to 9 bases, leaving 6 bases not matched to a gene. This CDR3 is built from 14 residues. Germline lookup yields CDR1 SGHTA and CDR2 FQGNSA. Complete variable domain (other parts from reference TRBV7-2 and TRBJ2-1): GAGVSQSPSNKVTEKGKDVELRCDPISGHTALYWYRQSLGQGLEFLIYFQGNSAPDKSGLPSDRFSAERTGGSVSTLTIQRTQQEDSAVYLCASSTSGSGSEQFFGPGTRLTVL.